The clone carrying this TCR beta chain was observed at least ten times. This specimen belongs to a study of regulatory T cells in long-lasting Graves disease. Study background: Patients with new Graves' disease had used antithyroid drugs below 3 months.

Time point specified: newly diagnosed GD, antithyroid drugs for less than 3 months. RNA from PBMCs was the source of the TCR library. HTBI primers from iRepertoire and Arm-PCR of CDR3 regions yielded the TCR beta libraries. MiXCR, applied by TCRdb to the multiplex PCR reads, yields one record per CDR3 protein. The table has some 460,000 distinct CDR3 sequences, roughly 16% seen once. V shed 5 bases, J shed 4 bases, and the junction held 11 bases outside the gene matches. Germline CDR1 DFQATT, CDR2 SNEGSKA (reference sequence). This CDR3 comprises 16 residues. In addition, the sample was reused for a study of T cells in Graves' hyperthyroidism and ophthalmopathy. That source adds: In the blood, most expanded thyroid clonotypes above 0.001 appeared as well.

The J gene is TRBJ2-3, the V gene TRBV20-1; TRBD2 agrees at 11 bases. The sequencing here drew on peripheral blood mononuclear cells (PBMCs), taken at new diagnosis, from a patient treated with antithyroid drugs. This clonotype was sampled from a man aged 40-49 years with Graves disease. CDR3: CSARPTSGSRADTQYF. The CDR3 bases are TGCAGTGCTCGCCCTACTAGCGGGAGTAGAGCAGATACGCAGTATTTT.